This entry lists 31 T cell receptor beta chains sequenced from one sample in a study of shared clonotypes between healthy human individuals. CD45RO negativity and positive selection for CCR7 defined naive CD8 cells, a population that excluded terminally differentiated effector memory CD45RA+ cells. The assay was immunoSEQ multiplex PCR, and TCRdb's table has in-frame clones only and misses some. The table has roughly 2 million clones, roughly 95% seen once. Sequencing input: naive CD8+ T cells sorted from blood. The receptors stem from a man in his late teens or twenties in good health.

The chain employs TRBV6-1 and TRBJ1-1; D is uncertain. This CDR3 region has 15 residues. Deletions cut 1 base from V and 1 base from J, with 10 bases between. In germline, CDR1 is MNHNS, CDR2 SASEGT. CDR3 coding DNA: TGTGCCAGCAGTGAAGACTGGGCAACGAACACTGAAGCTTTCTTT. Translation: CASSEDWATNTEAFF.

The rearrangement links TRBV6-1 to TRBJ1-6; D not resolved. V was cut by 1 base and J by 7 bases, with 23 bases left in between. Per germline, CDR1 MNHNS and CDR2 SASEGT. This CDR3 is 19 amino acids long. The CDR3 DNA sequence: TGTGCCAGCAGTGAAGATAGTTCACCTGGGCCACTCTTGAATTCACCCCTCCACTTT. It yields the protein CASSEDSSPGPLLNSPLHF.

The V gene is TRBV27, the J gene TRBJ1-3; perhaps TRBD1 as D (6 bases). CDR1 MNHEY and CDR2 SMNVEV come from the germline V gene (reference sequence). Trimming took off 7 bases at V and 2 bases at J, with 9 bases between the two ends. This CDR3 has 13 amino acids. For the CDR3, the DNA is TGTGCCAGCATGCCAGGGGCTGGAAACACCATATATTTT. It translates to CASMPGAGNTIYF.

This clone has only one observation. The same CDR3 is also encoded by other DNA sequences in this sample. V and J are TRBV4-1 and TRBJ1-1; tentative D call: TRBD1 (5 bases). The CDR3 has 14 residues. The V gene lost 1 base and the J gene lost 5 bases, with 11 bases spanning the gap. Germline lookup yields CDR1 MGHRA and CDR2 YSYEKL. The CDR3 sequence: CASSQAGGETEAFF. In nucleotides, the CDR3 is TGCGCCAGCAGCCAAGCCGGGGGGGAGACTGAAGCTTTCTTT.

A single count supports this clone. The chain combines TRBV6-1 with TRBJ2-5; 10 bases fit TRBD2. CDR1 MNHNS and CDR2 SASEGT come from the germline V gene. The ends lost 1 base at V and 5 bases at J; junction bases unmatched: 4. The CDR3 contains 15 residues. The CDR3 spells CASSEVGSGGETQYF. The CDR3 nucleotides are TGTGCCAGCAGTGAAGTAGGTAGCGGGGGGGAGACCCAGTACTTC.

The chain recombines TRBV2 with TRBJ2-4, with 7 bases that match TRBD1. The CDR3 spans 17 residues. Unmatched junction bases numbered 9, after V lost 4 bases and J lost 0 bases. Per germline, CDR1 SNHLY and CDR2 FYNNEI. The CDR3 region is CASSADRDPLAKNIQYF. In DNA form, the CDR3 reads TGTGCCAGCAGTGCTGACAGGGACCCCTTAGCCAAAAACATTCAGTACTTC.

The V and J genes are TRBV19 and TRBJ2-7; 8 bases are shared with TRBD1. The CDR3 sequence is 13 residues long. V gave up 6 bases and J gave up 5 bases; unmatched junction bases: 6. Germline values: CDR1 LNHDA, CDR2 SQIVND (reference sequence). The CDR3 sequence: CASSGTGFNEQYF. Written as DNA, the CDR3 is TGTGCCAGTAGCGGGACAGGATTTAACGAGCAGTACTTC.

V and J are TRBV5-1 and TRBJ1-6; 7 bases are a match to TRBD1. Germline-derived CDR1 and CDR2 are SGHRS and YFSETQ. V gave up 0 bases and J gave up 8 bases; unmatched junction bases: 5. The CDR3 totals 15 residues. The CDR3 sequence: CASSLEGGGDSPLHF. CDR3 coding DNA: TGCGCCAGCAGCTTGGAAGGAGGGGGCGATTCACCCCTCCACTTT.

As to this clone: Additional DNA sequences in this sample encode the identical CDR3. The chain combines TRBV2 with TRBJ1-5; D call uncertain. Germline V gene sequence: CDR1 SNHLY, CDR2 FYNNEI. CDR3 length: 14 amino acids. The V and J ends lost 5 bases and 4 bases respectively, with 12 bases between them. The CDR3 spells CASSSWEVNQPQHF. CDR3 in DNA: TGTGCCAGCAGTTCGTGGGAGGTGAATCAGCCCCAGCATTTT.

The chain is built from TRBV27 and TRBJ2-7; 10 nucleotides line up with TRBD2. The length of the CDR3 is 15 residues. V was pared by 6 bases and J by 2 bases, with 7 bases of the junction left unmatched. The germline CDR1 and CDR2 sequences are MNHEY and SMNVEV (reference sequence). CDR3 protein: CASRTGLATTYEQYF. The CDR3 DNA follows: TGTGCCAGCAGAACGGGACTAGCGACAACCTACGAGCAGTACTTC.

V usage is TRBV11-2 and J usage is TRBJ2-5; D may be TRBD1 (6 bases). V was shortened by 5 bases and J by 0 bases, with 16 bases between the two germline ends. Per the germline V gene, CDR1 is SGHAT and CDR2 is FQNNGV. This CDR3 has 16 amino acids. In DNA form, the CDR3 reads TGTGCCAGCAGCCCCAAACAGGGTTACCACCAAGAGACCCAGTACTTC. It specifies CASSPKQGYHQETQYF. Full variable domain (rest looked up from reference TRBV11-2 and TRBJ2-5): EAGVAQSPRYKIIEKRQSVAFWCNPISGHATLYWYQQILGQGPKLLIQFQNNGVVDDSQLPKDRFSAERLKGVDSTLKIQPAKLEDSAVYLCASSPKQGYHQETQYFGPGTRLLVL.

The J gene is TRBJ2-1, the V gene TRBV27; 15 bases map to TRBD2. This CDR3 has 16 amino acids. The germline CDR1 and CDR2 sequences are MNHEY and SMNVEV (reference sequence). The V and J ends lost 8 bases and 4 bases, in that order; junction bases with no gene match: 6. The CDR3 here is CASGLAGGPGYNEQFF. The CDR3, as DNA: TGTGCCAGCGGACTAGCGGGAGGGCCGGGTTACAATGAGCAGTTCTTC.

The chain employs TRBV6-5 and TRBJ2-7; D is unresolved. Trimming pared 7 bases from V and 2 bases from J, leaving 9 bases between. This CDR3 has 12 residues. Germline CDR1 and CDR2: MNHEY and SVGAGI. The CDR3 DNA follows: TGTGCCAGCATGGGTGCTCCCTACGAGCAGTACTTC. This codes for CASMGAPYEQYF.

The J gene is TRBJ2-5, the V gene TRBV5-4; tentatively, D is TRBD1 (5 bases). Germline assignment: CDR1 SGHNT and CDR2 YYREEE (reference sequence). The CDR3 covers 13 residues. The germline V and J ends were trimmed by 4 bases and 14 bases, with 21 bases remaining between them. The DNA of the CDR3 is TGTGCCAGCAGCCAATCGGAAGGGGTCTCACAATACTTC. Encoded protein: CASSQSEGVSQYF. Filled out from reference TRBV5-4 and TRBJ2-5, the complete variable domain reads ETGVTQSPTHLIKTRGQQVTLRCSSQSGHNTVSWYQQALGQGPQFIFQYYREEENGRGNFPPRFSGLQFPNYSSELNVNALELDDSALYLCASSQSEGVSQYFGPGTRLLVL.

The chain employs TRBV6-5 and TRBJ2-7; possibly TRBD1 for D (5 bases). CDR1 and CDR2 from the germline V gene are MNHEY and SVGAGI. The CDR3 is 16 amino acids. Trimming took off 0 bases at V and 3 bases at J, with 15 bases between the two ends. The CDR3 DNA sequence: TGTGCCAGCAGTTACTCCTCTGCGACAGATTACTACGAGCAGTACTTC. The encoded protein is CASSYSSATDYYEQYF.

The chain links TRBV7-9 to TRBJ2-1, with D perhaps matching TRBD2 (5 bases). CDR3 length: 16 amino acids. V was pared by 4 bases and J by 2 bases, with 15 bases between. Germline V gene lookup returns CDR1 SEHNR and CDR2 FQNEAQ (reference sequence). Written as DNA, the CDR3 is TGTGCCAGCAGCTCCGAGGGTAGCGCTACCTACAATGAGCAGTTCTTC. Translated, it gives CASSSEGSATYNEQFF.

Only a few counts were recorded for this clone. Other DNA variants within this sample encode the same CDR3. This chain connects TRBV5-4 to TRBJ2-7, with D uncertain. The CDR3 has 11 residues. With 3 bases removed from V and 3 bases from J, the gap between germline ends came to 4 bases. Germline assignment: CDR1 SGHNT and CDR2 YYREEE (reference sequence). The CDR3 DNA sequence: TGTGCCAGCAGCTCCGGCTACGAGCAGTACTTC. Protein sequence: CASSSGYEQYF. The complete variable domain, with remaining parts taken from reference TRBV5-4 and TRBJ2-7, reads ETGVTQSPTHLIKTRGQQVTLRCSSQSGHNTVSWYQQALGQGPQFIFQYYREEENGRGNFPPRFSGLQFPNYSSELNVNALELDDSALYLCASSSGYEQYFGPGTRLTVT.

The rearrangement links TRBV4-3 to TRBJ2-7, with unresolved D. The CDR3 loop spans 15 amino acids. Germline loops: CDR1 LGHNA, CDR2 YSLEER. Trimming stripped 0 bases from V and 2 bases from J, with 11 bases between. CDR3 sequence: CASSQDKGLTYEQYF. CDR3 DNA sequence: TGCGCCAGCAGCCAAGATAAAGGGCTAACCTACGAGCAGTACTTC.

J is TRBJ1-1 and V is TRBV7-9, with a tentative D call TRBD1 (6 bases). V was shortened by 4 bases and J by 4 bases, with 16 bases between the two germline ends. Germline V lookup: CDR1 SEHNR, CDR2 FQNEAQ (reference sequence). CDR3 size: 15 residues. CDR3 sequence reads: CASSSPGTLRTEAFF. The CDR3 nucleotides are TGTGCCAGCAGCTCCCCCGGGACACTACGCACTGAAGCTTTCTTT.

The chain employs TRBV5-4 and TRBJ1-6; 11 nucleotides match TRBD1. Looked up from germline, CDR1 is SGHNT and CDR2 is YYREEE (reference sequence). V was pared by 4 bases and J by 4 bases, with 4 bases of the junction left unmatched. The CDR3 length is 16 residues. The CDR3 coding sequence is TGTGCCAGCAGCCCGGACAGGGGGCAGTATAATTCACCCCTCCACTTT. The encoded protein is CASSPDRGQYNSPLHF.

As concerns this clone: The sample contains more than one DNA sequence encoding this CDR3. J is TRBJ1-2 and V is TRBV4-1, with D possibly matching TRBD1 (5 bases). The germline V and J ends were trimmed by 0 bases and 6 bases, with 8 bases remaining between them. The V gene's germline CDR1 is MGHRA and CDR2 YSYEKL. The CDR3 sequence is 13 residues long. CDR3 residues: CASSQEGRDGYTF. CDR3 nucleotide sequence: TGCGCCAGCAGCCAAGAGGGCAGGGATGGCTACACCTTC.

As to this clone: This same CDR3 is encoded by further DNA sequences in the sample. The gene calls are TRBV4-1 and TRBJ2-7; TRBD1 is a possible D gene (6 bases). V lost 2 bases and J 0 bases, leaving 11 bases between the germline ends. The CDR3 extends over 15 amino acids. The germline V gene encodes CDR1 MGHRA and CDR2 YSYEKL. CDR3 DNA: TGCGCCAGCAGCCAAACGACAGGTTTCTCCTACGAGCAGTACTTC. It yields the protein CASSQTTGFSYEQYF.

The chain is built from TRBV6-1 and TRBJ2-7; D might be TRBD1 (6 bases). CDR3 size: 13 residues. CDR1 and CDR2 (germline): MNHNS, SASEGT. V was shortened by 6 bases and J by 3 bases, with 12 bases between the two germline ends. CDR3 amino acids: CASSWTDIYEQYF. DNA of the CDR3: TGTGCCAGCAGCTGGACAGATATCTACGAGCAGTACTTC.

This chain uses TRBV30 with TRBJ1-1; D uncertain. Per germline, CDR1 GTSNPN and CDR2 SVGIG (reference sequence). The germline V and J ends were trimmed by 8 bases and 4 bases, with 14 bases remaining between them. This CDR3 region has 12 residues. CDR3 region: CAHLSHVTEAFF. The CDR3 DNA sequence: TGTGCCCACCTTTCGCACGTCACTGAAGCTTTCTTT. The full variable domain, completed using reference TRBV30 and TRBJ1-1, is SQTIHQWPATLVQPVGSPLSLECTVEGTSNPNLYWYRQAAGRGLQLLFYSVGIGQISSEVPQNLSASRPQDRQFILSSKKLLLSDSGFYLCAHLSHVTEAFFGQGTRLTVV.

About this clone: The sample carries other DNA sequences with the same CDR3. This rearrangement joins TRBV9 to TRBJ1-5, with unresolved D. Germline V gene lookup returns CDR1 SGDLS and CDR2 YYNGEE. The V end lost 0 bases, the J end lost 1 base, and 8 bases lay between the germline ends. This CDR3 comprises 15 residues. The CDR3 nucleotides read TGTGCCAGCAGCGTAGCTGGTTTGAGCAATCAGCCCCAGCATTTT. Protein sequence: CASSVAGLSNQPQHF.

V gene TRBV15 combines with J gene TRBJ2-6; TRBD1 matches 7 bases. The CDR3 covers 17 residues. Germline lookup yields CDR1 LNHNV and CDR2 YYDKDF (reference sequence). With V trimmed by 5 bases and J by 7 bases, 14 bases remained unmatched. For the CDR3, the DNA is TGTGCCACCAGCCCGCGGACAGGCACTCTGGGCGCCAACGTCCTGACTTTC. The encoded protein is CATSPRTGTLGANVLTF.

The chain links TRBV5-6 to TRBJ2-7; possible D gene TRBD1, 5 bases. This CDR3 has 14 amino acids. Germline-derived CDR1 and CDR2 are SGHDT and YYEEEE. V lost 0 bases to trimming and J lost 2 bases, with 9 bases between them. DNA of the CDR3: TGTGCCAGCAGCTTGGGACAGTTGCCCTACGAGCAGTACTTC. Its protein product is CASSLGQLPYEQYF.

V is TRBV6-6 and J is TRBJ2-7; no clear D. V lost 7 bases and J lost 5, with 15 bases in between. The length of the CDR3 is 13 residues. In germline, CDR1 is MNHNY, CDR2 SVGAGI (reference sequence). In DNA, the CDR3 is TGTGCCAGCACCGCCCTGGGTTTCCACGAGCAGTACTTC. As protein: CASTALGFHEQYF.

The genes are TRBV2 and TRBJ2-7, with 8 bases matching TRBD1. The CDR3 spans 12 residues. The V gene's germline CDR1 is SNHLY and CDR2 FYNNEI. V was clipped by 8 bases and J by 1 base; unmatched bases: 1. The CDR3 DNA reads as TGTGCCAGCCGGGACAGGTCCTACGAGCAGTACTTC. Its translation: CASRDRSYEQYF.

The chain is built from TRBV5-1 and TRBJ1-3; D gene unclear. The germline V gene has CDR1 SGHRS and CDR2 YFSETQ. V lost 1 base and J lost 2, with 16 bases in between. The CDR3 runs 17 residues. CDR3 residues: CASSLLDKGITGNTIYF. In DNA, the CDR3 is TGCGCCAGCAGCTTGTTGGATAAAGGAATAACTGGAAACACCATATATTTT. The whole variable domain, remainder taken from reference TRBV5-1 and TRBJ1-3, is KAGVTQTPRYLIKTRGQQVTLSCSPISGHRSVSWYQQTPGQGLQFLFEYFSETQRNKGNFPGRFSGRQFSNSRSEMNVSTLELGDSALYLCASSLLDKGITGNTIYFGEGSWLTVV.

A few counts support this clone. This chain uses TRBV5-1 with TRBJ1-1, with D possibly TRBD1 on 6 matching bases. V lost 4 bases and J 1 base, leaving 8 bases between the germline ends. The germline CDR1 and CDR2 sequences are SGHRS and YFSETQ. The CDR3 spans 13 residues. The CDR3 sequence is CASSRGQNTEAFF. CDR3 in DNA: TGCGCCAGCAGCAGGGGACAGAACACTGAAGCTTTCTTT.